The 25 T cell receptor beta chains listed next were all sequenced from one sample in a study of cytomegalovirus exposure and HLA in healthy donors. PCR was performed using 60 Vbeta and 13 Jbeta primers. Generated by immunoSEQ multiplex PCR, the TCRdb table keeps only in-frame clones and is missing some. The sample lists some 130,000 clones, just under 85% occurring once. Sequenced material: PBMCs. The receptors were sampled from a boy aged 2 to 9 in good health and CMV-seronegative.

In this sample, this clone turned up a few times. The J gene is TRBJ2-1, the V gene TRBV6-1, with 9 bases lining up with TRBD1. Trimming cost V 0 bases and J 3 bases; bases outside gene matches: 0. Germline V CDR1 and CDR2: MNHNS, SASEGT. This CDR3 contains 15 residues. The CDR3 is CASSEATGGYNEQFF. The CDR3 region has the DNA TGTGCCAGCAGTGAAGCGACAGGGGGCTACAATGAGCAGTTCTTC.

This chain connects TRBV29-1 to TRBJ2-1, with 7 bases fitting TRBD2. The CDR3 sequence is 17 residues long. Germline CDR1 is SQVTM and CDR2 is ANQGSEA. V lost 6 bases, J lost 5 bases, and 19 bases stayed unmatched. The CDR3 region has the DNA TGCAGCGTGGGAGGGGTTGGGGGTTACTCCAGGGACAATGAGCAGTTCTTC. It translates to CSVGGVGGYSRDNEQFF.

V usage is TRBV7-9 and J usage is TRBJ1-2, with D perhaps TRBD1 (6 bases). Trimming took off 5 bases at V and 1 base at J, with 8 bases between the two ends. Germline-derived CDR1 and CDR2 are SEHNR and FQNEAQ (reference sequence). The CDR3 is 13 residues long. This chain's CDR3 is CASSDRYNYGYTF. The DNA for the CDR3 is TGTGCCAGCAGCGACAGGTATAACTATGGCTACACCTTC.

The chain recombines TRBV9 with TRBJ2-1, with 8 bases fitting TRBD2. Germline V gene data show CDR1 as SGDLS and CDR2 as YYNGEE. V was clipped by 2 bases and J by 7 bases; unmatched bases: 8. This CDR3 is built from 15 residues. The CDR3 DNA reads TGTGCCAGCAGCGTTTTACTAGCGGAGGTAAATGAGCAGTTCTTC. This encodes CASSVLLAEVNEQFF.

The chain recombines TRBV11-3 with TRBJ2-1; a weak D match, TRBD2 (6 bases). V was trimmed by 5 bases and J by 6 bases, leaving 11 bases between them. Germline V gene sequence: CDR1 SGHNT, CDR2 YENEEA. The CDR3 has 13 amino acids. For the CDR3, the DNA is TGTGCCAGCAGCCCCATGGGAGGCAATGAGCAGTTCTTC. Protein sequence: CASSPMGGNEQFF.

This clone was detected only a few times. For the CDR3, the DNA is TGCGCCAGCAGTACCCGCTCCGGGACAAATCCTGGCTACACCTTC. It yields the protein CASSTRSGTNPGYTF. V is TRBV5-1 and J is TRBJ1-2; D perhaps matches TRBD1 (6 bases). The CDR3 runs 15 residues. Germline assignment: CDR1 SGHRS and CDR2 YFSETQ. V dropped 5 bases and J dropped 7 bases, with 21 bases sitting between them.

This clone was seen only once. This chain links TRBV18 with TRBJ2-7; D not certain. With 1 base removed from V and 0 bases from J, the gap between germline ends came to 4 bases. CDR3 length equals 13 residues. Per the germline V gene, CDR1 is KGHSH and CDR2 is LQKENI. CDR3 region: CASSPRGSYEQYV. The CDR3 bases are TGTGCCAGCTCACCACGGGGCTCCTACGAGCAGTACGTC.

J is TRBJ2-1 and V is TRBV19; TRBD2 aligns across 7 bases. Germline trimming cut 5 bases from V and 13 bases from J; bases unmatched to any gene: 8. Germline V gene data show CDR1 as LNHDA and CDR2 as SQIVND (reference sequence). The CDR3 is 12 residues long. CDR3 DNA sequence: TGTGCCAGTAGTCCGGGAGGTAGCCATCAGTTCTTC. It encodes CASSPGGSHQFF.

This clone was seen a handful of times. The chain employs TRBV18 and TRBJ2-1; D is perhaps TRBD2 (5 bases). Germline CDR1 KGHSH, CDR2 LQKENI. This CDR3 has 15 residues. V lost 4 bases and J lost 8, with 18 bases in between. The CDR3 nucleotides are TGTGCCAGCTCACGATCGACGGGGAAAATCGATGAGCAGTTCTTC. Translated, it gives CASSRSTGKIDEQFF.

The V gene is TRBV5-1, the J gene TRBJ1-2; D is uncertain. Trimming cost V 2 bases and J 4 bases, with 12 bases left between them. The CDR3 totals 14 residues. Germline CDR1 reads SGHRS; CDR2 reads YFSETQ. CDR3 sequence reads: CASSFGDTAYGYTF. In DNA, the CDR3 is TGCGCCAGCAGCTTCGGGGATACTGCCTATGGCTACACCTTC.

J is TRBJ1-2 and V is TRBV13; 8 bases agree with TRBD1. Germline V gives CDR1 PRHDT, CDR2 FYEKMQ (reference sequence). The CDR3 runs 13 residues. Trimming at V came to 3 bases and at J to 8 bases, leaving 5 bases not matched to a gene. The CDR3 DNA is TGTGCCAGCAGCTTCAGGGGGCGCGGGGGCTACACCTTC. Amino acids: CASSFRGRGGYTF.

This sequence joins TRBV6-4 and TRBJ2-3, with a tentative D call TRBD2 (5 bases). Germline CDR1 MRHNA, CDR2 SNTAGT. The CDR3 has 13 amino acids. V shed 3 bases and J shed 1 base, with 5 bases lying between them. The CDR3 loop is CASSEEGTDTQYF. CDR3 nucleotide sequence: TGTGCCAGCAGTGAGGAGGGCACAGATACGCAGTATTTT.

CDR3 sequence (DNA): TGTGCCAGCAGCTTGGCCAACTTTGTTGGCCGAGGTTCTGAAGCTTTCTTT. Its protein product is CASSLANFVGRGSEAFF. This rearrangement joins TRBV5-6 to TRBJ1-1; no firm D call. Germline V gene sequence: CDR1 SGHDT, CDR2 YYEEEE. Trimming removed 0 bases at V and 6 bases at J, with 21 bases between. The CDR3 length is 17 residues.

V is TRBV10-3 and J is TRBJ2-5; D gene ambiguous. The end of the DNA fits TRBJ2-7 better, so the J call may be wrong. The CDR3 runs 13 residues. Germline CDR1 reads ENHRY; CDR2 reads SYGVKD. In DNA form, the CDR3 reads TGTGCCATCAGTGAGCTTGGGGACTACGAGCAGTACTTC. It encodes CAISELGDYEQYF.

The rearrangement uses TRBV19 and TRBJ1-1; D is perhaps TRBD1 (5 bases). The V gene lost 7 bases and the J gene lost 1 base, with 16 bases spanning the gap. This CDR3 has 15 residues. Per germline, CDR1 LNHDA and CDR2 SQIVND (reference sequence). In nucleotides, the CDR3 is TGTGCCAGTAAATGGGTGCAGGGAACGAACACTGAAGCTTTCTTT. Residues: CASKWVQGTNTEAFF.

The chain combines TRBV10-2 with TRBJ2-1, with 10 bases aligning to TRBD2. Germline values: CDR1 WSHSY, CDR2 SAAADI. This CDR3 contains 13 residues. V trimming: 8 bases; J trimming: 9 bases; junction bases outside the gene matches: 7. The CDR3, as DNA: TGCGCCAGCTGCCTAGCGGGAGAGGGTGAGCAGTTCTTC. Amino acid sequence: CASCLAGEGEQFF.

V usage is TRBV6-5 and J usage is TRBJ2-5; unclear D gene. Germline lookup yields CDR1 MNHEY and CDR2 SVGAGI. Trimming removed 7 bases from V and 5 bases from J, with 5 bases in between. CDR3 length: 10 residues. CDR3 sequence: CASIGETQYF. The CDR3 DNA reads TGTGCCAGCATCGGGGAGACCCAGTACTTC.

This clone has more than one count but fewer than ten. The chain joins TRBV2 to TRBJ2-5, with D uncertain. Trimming left V 6 bases short and J 5 bases short, with 7 bases between. This CDR3 is 11 amino acids long. In germline, CDR1 is SNHLY, CDR2 FYNNEI. The CDR3 nucleotides are TGTGCCAGCAGGGCCTTTGAGACCCAGTACTTC. Translating gives CASRAFETQYF.

This clone showed up just once. An end of the junction does not agree with germline; a read error may underlie this. V usage is TRBV7-9 and J usage is TRBJ2-7, with 8 nucleotides matching TRBD1. CDR3 length: 14 residues. Per the germline V gene, CDR1 is SEHNR and CDR2 is FQNEAQ (reference sequence). The CDR3 here is CSSSLVGQGYEQYF. The DNA for the CDR3 is TGTTCCAGCAGCTTAGTTGGACAGGGATACGAGCAGTACTTC.

The chain is built from TRBV7-3 and TRBJ2-3, with D maybe TRBD2 (7 bases). The CDR3 totals 15 residues. Germline V lookup: CDR1 SGHTA, CDR2 FQGTGA. Trimming pared 5 bases from V and 6 bases from J, leaving 18 bases between. The DNA for the CDR3 is TGTGCCAGCAGCCCTGGGGGGGGGCCGGGGGATACGCAGTATTTT. Translation: CASSPGGGPGDTQYF.

V usage is TRBV4-1 and J usage is TRBJ1-1; the D gene is possibly TRBD1 (5 bases). This CDR3 has 16 residues. Per the germline V gene, CDR1 is MGHRA and CDR2 is YSYEKL. V was cut by 2 bases and J by 7 bases, with 20 bases left in between. The CDR3 DNA sequence: TGCGCCAGCAGCCAATTCGTTGGGGGAGGGGAACGTGAAGCTTTCTTT. Encoded protein: CASSQFVGGGEREAFF.

This sequence joins TRBV5-1 and TRBJ2-7, with TRBD2 identical over 11 bases. The germline V gene has CDR1 SGHRS and CDR2 YFSETQ. Germline trimming cut 2 bases from V and 4 bases from J; bases unmatched to any gene: 2. This CDR3 contains 14 residues. The CDR3 here is CASSFSGGAYEQYF. CDR3 in DNA: TGCGCCAGCAGCTTTAGCGGGGGGGCTTACGAGCAGTACTTC.

In DNA, the CDR3 is TGTGCCAGTAGGCGGACAGACCAAGTAACTGAAGCTTTCTTT. Translated, it gives CASRRTDQVTEAFF. The rearrangement links TRBV19 to TRBJ1-1; D is perhaps TRBD1 (6 bases). Germline CDR1 and CDR2: LNHDA and SQIVND (reference sequence). CDR3 length equals 14 residues. With 6 bases removed from V and 5 bases from J, the gap between germline ends came to 16 bases.

This chain links TRBV7-2 with TRBJ2-7, with 11 bases matching TRBD1. Germline-derived CDR1 and CDR2 are SGHTA and FQGNSA. V gave up 4 bases and J gave up 6 bases; unmatched junction bases: 2. The CDR3 contains 13 residues. This chain's CDR3 is CASSYGTGGEQYF. The CDR3 DNA reads as TGTGCCAGCAGCTACGGGACAGGGGGCGAGCAGTACTTC. The variable domain in full, completed from reference TRBV7-2 and TRBJ2-7, reads GAGVSQSPSNKVTEKGKDVELRCDPISGHTALYWYRQSLGQGLEFLIYFQGNSAPDKSGLPSDRFSAERTGGSVSTLTIQRTQQEDSAVYLCASSYGTGGEQYFGPGTRLTVT.

This clone was seen once. The chain has TRBV2 and TRBJ2-3; 10 positions match TRBD1. The V gene's germline CDR1 is SNHLY and CDR2 FYNNEI. This CDR3 is 15 amino acids long. The V and J ends lost 9 bases and 6 bases, in that order; junction bases with no gene match: 12. The CDR3 sequence is CASEMDRGSLDTQYF. The CDR3 DNA reads as TGTGCCAGTGAAATGGACAGGGGGTCGTTGGATACGCAGTATTTT.